These 4 T cell receptor beta chains share one sample of origin, sequenced in a study of blood T cell repertoires in COVID-19. Profiled with immunoSEQ multiplex PCR; TCRdb holds only in-frame clones, not every one. Of over 200,000 clones detected, approximately 90% appear once; the ten largest clones hold around 15%. The sample comprised PBMCs or T cells enriched from blood (not recorded which). The receptors derive from a man younger than 30 who had recovered from COVID-19.

The chain is built from TRBV19 and TRBJ2-3; the match to TRBD2 covers 9 bases. This CDR3 is built from 17 residues. Per germline, CDR1 LNHDA and CDR2 SQIVND (reference sequence). J gave up 2 bases and V 4 bases, and 10 bases lay outside the gene matches. The CDR3: CASSTPTGGRATDTQYF. The DNA for the CDR3 is TGTGCCAGTAGTACCCCCACTGGCGGGAGGGCCACAGATACGCAGTATTTT.

The CDR3 DNA is TGTGCCAGCAGCGCGACGAGGAGGACTGAAGCTTTCTTT. This sequence encodes CASSATRRTEAFF. The chain combines TRBV6-5 with TRBJ1-1; D gene ambiguous. Looked up from germline, CDR1 is MNHEY and CDR2 is SVGAGI. CDR3 size: 13 residues. The V gene lost 6 bases and the J gene lost 5 bases, with 13 bases spanning the gap.

Note on this clone: Germline is not matched at one junction end, which may reflect a read error. The chain employs TRBV20-1 and TRBJ1-1; D might be TRBD1 (6 bases). There are 8 residues in the CDR3. Per germline, CDR1 DFQATT and CDR2 SNEGSKA (reference sequence). This CDR3 reads CSASQGIF. The DNA for the CDR3 is TGCAGTGCTAGTCAGGGGATCTTT.

V and J are TRBV2 and TRBJ2-2; 8 nucleotides match TRBD1. Germline V gene data show CDR1 as SNHLY and CDR2 as FYNNEI. The CDR3 is 15 amino acids. J lost 8 bases, V lost 6 bases, and 11 bases had no gene match. CDR3 nucleotide sequence: TGTGCCAGCAGCCTCAATGGGCAGGGGGCAGGGGAGCTGTTTTTT. Its translation is CASSLNGQGAGELFF.